A selection of T cell receptor beta chains follows, all from one sample in a study of blood T cell repertoires in COVID-19. Clones were sequenced by immunoSEQ multiplex PCR, and TCRdb holds only the in-frame ones, with some missing. The data contain a few hundred thousand clones, approximately 86% of them seen just once; the ten biggest clones take up over 6%. The sequencing sample was made of peripheral blood. These receptors were obtained from a woman aged 70 to 79 with active or convalescent COVID-19. The CDR3 runs from the conserved cysteine through the conserved F or W. A D gene is named only where the DNA matches it firmly. A clone size is listed for some rows: how often the clone was seen (once, few, many), or a class if it is expanded.

J | size | D | V | CDR3 | DNA
TRBJ2-2 | . | . | TRBV10-3 | CAISGHLNTGELFF | TGTGCCATCAGCGGACACCTTAACACCGGGGAGCTGTTTTTT
TRBJ1-1 | . | TRBD1 | TRBV5-1 | CASSLEGQGRTEAFF | TGCGCCAGCAGCTTGGAGGGACAGGGGAGGACTGAAGCTTTCTTT
TRBJ1-2 | . | . | TRBV11-2 | CASSSTWGEHGYTF | TGTGCCAGCAGCTCGACATGGGGGGAACATGGCTACACCTTC
TRBJ1-2 | . | . | TRBV6-1 | CASSEAHLVSGATF | TGTGCCAGCAGTGAAGCCCACCTGGTTTCAGGGGCCACCTTC
TRBJ2-5 | . | TRBD2 | TRBV14 | CASSQSSGEETQYF | TGTGCCAGCAGCCAATCTAGCGGGGAAGAGACCCAGTACTTC
TRBJ2-1 | once | TRBD1 | TRBV18 | CASSPPGQGANEQFF | TGTGCCAGCTCACCTCCGGGACAGGGGGCAAATGAGCAGTTCTTC
TRBJ2-7 | . | . | TRBV9 | CASSVRTGGDEQYF | TGTGCCAGCAGCGTACGTACGGGGGGCGACGAGCAGTACTTC
TRBJ1-2 | . | . | TRBV29-1 | CSVGTEANYGYTF | TGCAGCGTTGGGACGGAGGCTAACTATGGCTACACCTTC
TRBJ1-5 | few | . | TRBV4-2 | CASSQVEGIGNQPQHF | TGTGCCAGCAGCCAAGTGGAGGGTATTGGCAATCAGCCCCAGCATTTT
TRBJ1-2 | . | TRBD1 | TRBV5-1 | CASSRSAGQPALNGYTF | TGCGCCAGCAGCCGCTCTGCGGGACAGCCTGCGCTGAATGGCTACACCTTC
TRBJ1-5 | . | . | TRBV27 | CASRFRGQAVGQPQHF | TGTGCCAGCAGGTTCAGGGGACAAGCCGTGGGCCAGCCCCAGCATTTT
TRBJ1-2 | . | . | TRBV5-1 | CASSAGGANYGYTF | TGCGCCAGCTCCGCCGGAGGGGCCAACTATGGCTACACCTTC
TRBJ1-3 | . | TRBD1 | TRBV18 | CASSRDRGRNTIYF | TGTGCCAGCTCACGGGACAGGGGAAGAAACACCATATATTTT
TRBJ2-1 | . | TRBD2 | TRBV29-1 | CSVDRLPSGEQFF | TGCAGCGTTGATCGGCTACCTAGCGGGGAGCAGTTCTTC
TRBJ2-7 | few | . | TRBV7-2 | CASSLDQTANYEQYF | TGTGCCAGCAGCTTAGACCAGACTGCTAACTACGAGCAGTACTTC
TRBJ2-2 | . | . | TRBV18 | CASSPPRGNTGELFF | TGTGCCAGCTCGCCCCCCAGGGGGAACACCGGGGAGCTGTTTTTT
TRBJ2-7 | . | . | TRBV6-6 | CASSYGGAIPGYEQYF | TGTGCCAGCAGTTATGGGGGGGCTATCCCTGGGTACGAGCAGTACTTC
TRBJ2-2 | . | . | TRBV19 | CASSIASQGNTGELFF | TGTGCCAGTAGTATTGCATCACAGGGGAACACCGGGGAGCTGTTTTTT
TRBJ2-7 | . | . | TRBV12-3/TRBV12-4 | CASSLIGAYEQYF | TGTGCCAGCAGTTTAATAGGGGCCTACGAGCAGTACTTC
TRBJ1-2 | . | . | TRBV10-3 | CAISDGDGYTF | TGTGCCATCAGTGACGGGGATGGCTACACCTTC
TRBJ1-1 | . | . | TRBV5-6 | CASSTYRVGDTEAFF | TGTGCCAGCAGCACCTACAGGGTCGGGGACACTGAAGCTTTCTTT
TRBJ2-1 | once | . | TRBV12-5 | CASGLPTGTGSYNEQFF | TGTGCTAGTGGTTTGCCTACAGGGACGGGTTCCTACAATGAGCAGTTCTTC
TRBJ1-2 | . | . | TRBV29-1 | CSVGASYGYTF | TGCAGCGTTGGGGCTTCCTATGGCTACACCTTC
TRBJ2-2 | . | TRBD1 | TRBV7-9 | CASRRTGENTGELFF | TGTGCCAGCAGACGGACAGGGGAGAACACCGGGGAGCTGTTTTTT
TRBJ1-4 | . | . | TRBV4-3 | CASSQDRMAGEKLFF | TGCGCCAGCAGCCAAGATAGGATGGCGGGGGAAAAACTGTTTTTT
TRBJ1-2 | few | . | TRBV6-5 | CASSPAMGYGYTF | TGTGCCAGCAGCCCAGCGATGGGCTATGGCTACACCTTC
TRBJ2-1 | . | . | TRBV29-1 | CSVEGPYEGNEQFF | TGCAGCGTGGAGGGGCCCTACGAGGGCAATGAGCAGTTCTTC
TRBJ2-2 | . | . | TRBV7-8 | CATQSSNTGELFF | TGTGCCACCCAATCAAGCAACACCGGGGAGCTGTTTTTT
TRBJ1-1 | . | TRBD1 | TRBV19 | CASSPGQVLHHGTEAFF | TGTGCCAGTAGTCCTGGACAGGTCTTACATCATGGCACTGAAGCTTTCTTT
TRBJ2-5 | . | . | TRBV6-5 | CASSYSGSGVGETQYF | TGTGCCAGCAGTTACTCTGGTTCGGGGGTCGGAGAGACCCAGTACTTC
TRBJ1-6 | . | . | TRBV7-9 | CASSLTGIPLHF | TGTGCCAGCAGCTTAACAGGGATTCCCCTCCACTTT
TRBJ2-2 | . | . | TRBV11-2 | CASSLIAGRGELFF | TGTGCCAGCAGCTTAATCGCGGGGAGGGGGGAGCTGTTTTTT
TRBJ2-7 | . | . | TRBV6-6 | CASTRGFAYEQYF | TGTGCCAGCACGAGGGGGTTCGCCTACGAGCAGTACTTC